This section outlines one T cell receptor (beta chain) sequence together with its context. Its antigen is unidentified. The data stem from a study of beta chain features in type 1 diabetes. On the study more broadly: On cell yields, gender and age, patients and healthy donors were similar.

Germline loops: CDR1 MNHNY, CDR2 SVGAGI (reference sequence). This CDR3 comprises 14 residues. Trimming left V 7 bases short and J 5 bases short, with 18 bases between. The study's findings and limits: VDJ junctions in type 1 diabetes patients carried more deletions and fewer insertions.

Purities in excess of 98% were seen in all sorted populations. Reverse transcribing all isolated RNA meant expressed TCRB transcripts were sequenced. Produced via immunoSEQ multiplex PCR; TCRdb's table is partial and in-frame only. The table records 450,000 to 550,000 clones, approximately 28% of them present only once. The sequence came from a man younger than 30 in good health. The sequenced sample was naive CD4+ T cells from blood. The chain is built from TRBV6-6 and TRBJ2-7; D call uncertain. DNA of the CDR3: TGTGCCAGCACCGTCGGGCCCTTTGGCGACGAGCAGTACTTC. Residues: CASTVGPFGDEQYF.